The source of this T cell receptor beta chain is a study of circulating CD8 cells and anti-PD-1 response in melanoma. General study findings and limits: The cohort mixed treatment-naive and previously treated patients. Replicates were generally not done for experiments.

By share, this clonotype counts as large. Its antigen is not identified. J was trimmed by 7 bases and V by 5 bases; bases with no gene match: 8. The germline V gene has CDR1 LNHDA and CDR2 SQIVND (reference sequence). The CDR3 has 13 amino acids. The QIAseq Immune Repertoire TCR panel built the libraries from around 15 ng of total RNA. TCRdb reprocessed the reads via MiXCR and lists one record per CDR3 protein. Seen here are 550 to 650 distinct CDR3 sequences, 9.3% observed once, and the top ten hold under 35%. Sorting of live CD3+CD8+TCRalphabeta+ cells by PD-1 and/or TIGIT gave four subsets. The V gene is TRBV19, the J gene TRBJ2-7; 7 nucleotides match TRBD1. The origin of this receptor is a human donor with melanoma. The sample in question was CD8+ T cells from PBMCs, obtained at baseline or after one month of anti-PD-1 therapy (not recorded which). In DNA form, the CDR3 reads TGTGCCAGTAGTTTGGGGACAGCGGTAGAGCAGTACTTC. Translated: CASSLGTAVEQYF.